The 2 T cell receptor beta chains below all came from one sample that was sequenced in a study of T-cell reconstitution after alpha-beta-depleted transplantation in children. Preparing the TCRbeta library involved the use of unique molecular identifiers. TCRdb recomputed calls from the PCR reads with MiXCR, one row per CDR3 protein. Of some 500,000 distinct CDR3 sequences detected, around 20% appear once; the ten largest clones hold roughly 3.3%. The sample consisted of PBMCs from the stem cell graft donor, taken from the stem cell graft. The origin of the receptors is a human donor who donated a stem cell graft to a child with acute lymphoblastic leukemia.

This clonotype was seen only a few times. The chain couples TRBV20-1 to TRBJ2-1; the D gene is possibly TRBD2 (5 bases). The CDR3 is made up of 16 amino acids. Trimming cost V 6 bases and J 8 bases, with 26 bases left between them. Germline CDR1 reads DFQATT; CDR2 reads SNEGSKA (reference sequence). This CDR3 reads CSAYSGLSLRRYEQFF. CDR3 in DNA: TGCAGTGCCTACTCCGGACTCTCCCTTAGACGCTATGAGCAGTTCTTC.

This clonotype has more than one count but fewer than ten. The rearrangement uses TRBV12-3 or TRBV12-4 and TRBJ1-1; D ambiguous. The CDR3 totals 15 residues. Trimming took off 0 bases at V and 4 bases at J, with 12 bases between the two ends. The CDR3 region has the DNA TGTGCCAGCAGTTTAGCTAAGGGAAAGGCCACTGAAGCTTTCTTT. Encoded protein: CASSLAKGKATEAFF.